The clone carrying this T cell receptor beta chain was found a few times. No antigen is known for it. The sample comes from a study of post-analysis software for immune sequencing data. The overall study: Relapsing-remitting, secondary progressive and progressive-relapsing forms made up the multiple sclerosis disease courses.

Study findings and constraints: Batch-mates among the samples co-clustered strongly by F measure. Those with multiple sclerosis, the patient group, showed significantly lower normalized Chao1 diversity than controls. Five TRBV segments, TRBV5-6, TRBV5-1 and TRBV20-1 among them, were found more frequent in patients than controls.

TCR beta libraries were prepared from cDNA with unique molecular identifiers. TCRdb reanalysed the PCR reads using MiXCR and keeps one entry per CDR3 protein. Here the sample spans 400,000 to 500,000 distinct CDR3 sequences, 30% to 40% being singletons. This CDR3 region has 11 residues. Trimming took off 7 bases at V and 1 base at J, with 7 bases between the two ends. Germline V lookup: CDR1 SQVTM, CDR2 ANQGSEA. Sequencing input: blood. The sequence was obtained from a girl aged 2-10 years with multiple sclerosis. The V gene is TRBV29-1, the J gene TRBJ2-5; no reliable D call. The CDR3 region has the DNA TGCAGCGCCGCACCCCAAGAGACCCAGTACTTC. Amino acid sequence: CSAAPQETQYF.